This T cell receptor (beta chain) is drawn from a study of tumor-infiltrating lymphocytes in primary liver carcinoma listed by TCRdb under 2017. Regarding the study in general: Surgical resection was performed in China between November 2015 and early 2016 on several patients with histopathologically diagnosed primary liver carcinoma. Hepatocellular carcinoma (four) or combined HCC and intrahepatic cholangiocarcinoma (one) was present in the five patients, who were three men and two women aged 30 to 69 years. The five patients had tumors staged T1-T3 N0M0, with maximum diameters ranging from roughly 4.2 to 11 cm. Roughly 3.5 to 7.5 million productive TCRbeta reads were obtained per sample, and no significant difference in read depth was found between tissue types. Across five regions of each liver tumor, along with adjacent normal tissue and blood, the study brought together TCRbeta repertoire sequencing, expression microarrays and whole-exome sequencing. TCRbeta repertoire sequencing covered 35 or so specimens from 5 patients: 25 or so tumor regions, 5 adjacent noncancerous liver tissues and 5 peripheral blood samples. High reproducibility was observed for the technical replicate repertoires, with mean shared-clone rates roughly 0.87 and correlation coefficients above 0.95.

Blood RNA was extracted from unsorted whole blood with TRIzol reagent; germline DNA came from the DNeasy Blood & Tissue kit. At the time of sampling, the patients were treatment-naive and had chronic HBV infection. About 4 milliliters of peripheral blood were collected into K2EDTA tubes before surgery. CDR1 and CDR2, looked up from the germline V gene (reference sequence), are SGHNT and YYREEE. Its CDR3 holds 19 amino acids, cysteine through phenylalanine. This entry keeps only the CDR3 DNA: 57 bases, framed from base 1. To note about this clonotype: Its antigen remains undetermined. At one end, the junction sequence differs from germline, possibly due to a read error.

Starting from approximately 500 ng total RNA, TCRbeta-specific cDNA was produced by reverse transcription with a constant-region primer and ProtoScript II reverse transcriptase. Construction of the TCRbeta libraries relied on three nested rounds of multiplex PCR, following a slightly modified ARM-PCR procedure. Each of the first two PCR rounds ran for approximately 10 cycles using multiplex TRBV1-TRBV30 forward primers together with a Cbeta reverse primer. Sample barcodes and Illumina adapters were added in a final 25-cycle PCR using Deep VentR polymerase. Before sequencing, amplicons of 200-500 bp were purified from gel using a QIAquick gel extraction kit. An Illumina HiSeq 2500 was used to sequence the TCRbeta amplicons, generating 250-bp paired-end reads. The original methods were these. Reads were quality-trimmed with Trimmomatic v0.33, and paired reads were merged with FLASH v1.2.11 to recover full CDR3 sequences. V, D and J germline segments were assigned to the rearranged TCRbeta sequences by MiGEC v1.2.1b. Clonotype statistics, along with Shannon-Wiener diversity indices, were calculated using VDJtools v1.0.0. To cut down on sampling bias, every analysis after diversity analysis relied on just the 250 most abundant clonotypes from each sample. TCRdb ran its own pipeline on the public reads, namely fastp trimming at Q25 and MiXCR clone calling, and kept in-frame beta chains. For every CDR3 protein sequence, its rows merge into one entry that carries the most common genes and DNA. These V and J calls originate from TCRdb's pipeline instead of the authors' own analysis. For this sample the table gives around 210,000 distinct CDR3 sequences, of which around 60% were detected only once. Under 7.5% of the sample comes from the top ten.

The paper as a whole reports these results and caveats: Repertoire overlap was found to be higher between tumor regions (mean approximately 36%) than between tumor-adjacent (roughly 17%) or tumor-blood (about 15%) pairs, consistent with antigen-driven expansion. Since the samples were bulk and unsorted, there was no way to compare CD4+ and CD8+ T cell repertoires. The study included only five patients, and the authors note findings should be validated in a larger study. Only the TCR beta chain was sequenced, so true repertoire diversity is likely underestimated because unpaired alpha chains were not captured. Compared with blood, tumors had a significantly larger share of the repertoire taken up by the top 250 clones (p = 0.039).

What was sequenced was peripheral blood. This receptor chain uses TRBV5-4 and TRBJ2-4; the D region possibly corresponds to TRBD2 (6 bases align). This clonotype was obtained from a woman between 55 and 75 years old with primary liver carcinoma and hepatitis B virus infection. The nucleotide sequence reads as follows: TGTGCCAACAGCAACGGGGCGGGACGCGTCCGATTAGCCAAAAACATTCAGTACTTC. Protein translation: CANSNGAGRVRLAKNIQYF.